This T cell receptor (beta chain) comes out of a study of T cell responses to AZD1222 COVID-19 vaccine. About the study: Second-dose intervals of approximately 4 or approximately 12 weeks were pooled. Study findings and constraints: Vaccine-associated CD4 TCRs spanned spike, dominant at 160-218 and 743-854. Per reports, nearly half of all spike-specific TCRs target regions that are unmutated in variants.

A note on this clone: The target antigen is unknown.

The trim removed 6 bases at V and 2 bases at J, leaving 6 bases unmatched. This CDR3 contains 15 residues. CDR1 is MNHEY and CDR2 is SMNVEV in the germline V gene (reference sequence). Method: immunoSEQ multiplex PCR; TCRdb's copy keeps in-frame clones and lacks some. The sample records roughly 130,000 clones, 70% to 90% being singletons. This material consisted of peripheral blood, taken on day 0 of AZD1222 vaccination. This clonotype was obtained from an adult in good health. The V gene is TRBV27, the J gene TRBJ2-2, with 7 bases identical to TRBD1. For the CDR3, the DNA is TGTGCCAGCAGCAAAGACAGGGCAAACACCGGGGAGCTGTTTTTT. Translating it yields CASSKDRANTGELFF.